Here is one TCR beta chain with its context. Participants' reported clinical history set cohort assignment. The record originates from a study of blood T cell repertoires in COVID-19. Across the study: Acute-phase and convalescent COVID-19 samples originated in the United States, Italy and Spain. Sample material is recorded as cDNA or gDNA derived from T cells, B-cell-depleted T cells, or PBMCs.

Under the authors' procedure: Reference gene primer amplification yielded estimated nucleated cell counts. Here immunoSEQ multiplex PCR was the method, and the copy in TCRdb shows in-frame clones only, minus some. Clone size and V and J calls were adopted from that table, with D and trimming inferred from the DNA. The table has approximately 280,000 clones, roughly 90% seen once; the top ten hold around 1.7%. The V segment lost 0 bases and the J segment 0 bases; nucleotides outside the gene matches: 4. The CDR3 totals 17 residues. The germline gives CDR1 SGHKS, CDR2 YYEKEE (reference sequence). The rearrangement joins TRBV5-5 to TRBJ2-2; 8 positions match TRBD1. The receptor's source is a woman between 18 and 29 years old with acute COVID-19. Source material: PBMCs or T cells enriched from blood (not recorded which). CDR3 sequence reads: CASSLVRTGTNTGELFF. As DNA, the CDR3 is TGTGCCAGCAGCTTGGTCAGGACAGGGACGAACACCGGGGAGCTGTTTTTT.